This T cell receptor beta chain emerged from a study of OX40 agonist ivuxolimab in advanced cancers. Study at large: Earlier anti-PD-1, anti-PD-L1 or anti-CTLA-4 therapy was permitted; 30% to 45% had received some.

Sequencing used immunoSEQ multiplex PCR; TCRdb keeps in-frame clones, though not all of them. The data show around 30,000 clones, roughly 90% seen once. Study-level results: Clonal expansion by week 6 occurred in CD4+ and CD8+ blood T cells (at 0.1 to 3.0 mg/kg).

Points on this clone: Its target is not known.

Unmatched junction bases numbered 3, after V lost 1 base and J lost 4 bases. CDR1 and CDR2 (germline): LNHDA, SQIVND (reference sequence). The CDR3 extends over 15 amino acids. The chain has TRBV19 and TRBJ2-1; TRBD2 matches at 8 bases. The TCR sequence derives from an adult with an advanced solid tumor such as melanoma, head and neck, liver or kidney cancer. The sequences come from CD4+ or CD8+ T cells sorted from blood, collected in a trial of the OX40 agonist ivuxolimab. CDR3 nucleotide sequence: TGTGCCAGTAGTATAGCGGGAGGGATATACAATGAGCAGTTCTTC. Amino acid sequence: CASSIAGGIYNEQFF.